This is a list of T cell receptor beta chains from one sample in a study of blood T cells in healthy people across ages. TCRdb itself ran the 5' RACE reads through MiXCR, one entry per CDR3 protein. Here the sample spans some 290,000 distinct CDR3 sequences, around 29% being singletons. Sequencing was done on a sample of blood. These receptors were taken from a woman in her 70s in good health. Each CDR3 is given with its conserved first and last residue. A D gene is named only where the DNA matches it firmly. Only some rows state a clone size, as once, few, many or a class for expanded clones.

D gene	V gene	clone size	J gene	CDR3 protein	CDR3 DNA
NA	TRBV19	once	TRBJ2-5	CASSMTQQETQYF	TGTGCCAGTAGTATGACACAGCAAGAGACCCAGTACTTC
NA	TRBV3-1	few	TRBJ1-1	CASSQAGGGNTEAFF	TGTGCCAGCAGCCAAGCGGGGGGAGGGAACACTGAAGCTTTCTTT
TRBD2	TRBV7-2	few	TRBJ2-5	CASSRGLAGFQETQYF	TGTGCCAGCAGCCGAGGACTAGCGGGTTTTCAAGAGACCCAGTACTTC
NA	TRBV7-2	few	TRBJ2-6	CASSLAAGTGANVLTF	TGTGCCAGCAGCTTAGCAGCAGGGACTGGGGCCAACGTCCTGACTTTC
NA	TRBV7-9	few	TRBJ2-5	CASSPIDRKREETQYF	TGTGCCAGCAGCCCTATCGACAGGAAGAGAGAAGAGACCCAGTACTTC
TRBD2	TRBV4-1	NA	TRBJ2-3	CASSQDAAPSGRTGTQYF	TGCGCCAGCAGTCAAGACGCCGCACCTAGCGGGAGAACGGGTACGCAGTATTTT
NA	TRBV7-2	NA	TRBJ2-1	CASTAWGRRSSYNEQFF	TGTGCCAGCACCGCTTGGGGGAGGCGTAGCTCCTACAATGAGCAGTTCTTC
TRBD1	TRBV6-1	NA	TRBJ2-2	CASSGQGANTGELFF	TGTGCCAGCAGTGGACAGGGGGCCAACACCGGGGAGCTGTTTTTT
TRBD2	TRBV7-3	NA	TRBJ2-2	CASSLSGGNTGELFF	TGTGCCAGCAGCTTAAGCGGGGGGAACACCGGGGAGCTGTTTTTT
NA	TRBV20-1	NA	TRBJ1-1	CSASSRGEGTEAFF	TGCAGTGCTAGCTCCAGGGGAGAGGGGACTGAAGCTTTCTTT
NA	TRBV7-2	once	TRBJ2-5	CASSPWEEWETQYF	TGTGCCAGCAGTCCGTGGGAGGAGTGGGAGACCCAGTACTTC
NA	TRBV18	NA	TRBJ1-6	CASSPLRGSDSPLHF	TGTGCCAGCTCACCGTTAAGGGGATCGGATTCACCCCTCCACTTT
NA	TRBV12-3/TRBV12-4	NA	TRBJ1-4	CASRKDRIEKLFF	TGTGCCAGCAGGAAAGACAGGATTGAAAAACTGTTTTTT
TRBD2	TRBV12-3/TRBV12-4	once	TRBJ2-1	CASSTRGTRQFF	TGTGCCAGTAGTACTCGTGGGACTAGACAGTTCTTC
TRBD1	TRBV24-1	few	TRBJ1-2	CATSDSGTGRRYGYTF	TGTGCCACCAGTGATTCGGGGACAGGGAGACGGTATGGCTACACCTTC
NA	TRBV28	few	TRBJ2-2	CASGLAFSSGELFF	TGTGCCAGCGGTCTAGCCTTCAGCTCCGGGGAGCTGTTTTTT
NA	TRBV10-3	NA	TRBJ1-1	CAISESAGVDTEAFF	TGTGCCATCAGTGAGTCGGCAGGTGTGGACACTGAAGCTTTCTTT
NA	TRBV12-3/TRBV12-4	NA	TRBJ1-2	CASTRPQRGNYGYTF	TGTGCCAGCACCAGACCCCAACGGGGGAACTATGGCTACACCTTC
TRBD2	TRBV4-1	few	TRBJ2-7	CASSQDEARGGREQYF	TGCGCCAGCAGCCAAGATGAGGCAAGGGGAGGGAGAGAGCAGTACTTC
NA	TRBV2	NA	TRBJ2-7	CASTQRASYEQYF	TGTGCCTCTACCCAGAGGGCCAGCTACGAGCAGTACTTC
NA	TRBV10-3	few	TRBJ1-3	CAIRTAGTTGNTIYF	TGTGCCATCAGAACCGCAGGGACTACTGGAAACACCATATATTTT
NA	TRBV4-3	NA	TRBJ2-3	CASSQDLGSGHTDTQYF	TGCGCCAGCAGCCAAGATCTCGGGAGCGGACACACAGATACGCAGTATTTT
NA	TRBV7-3	few	TRBJ1-4	CASSPSAGEKLFF	TGTGCCAGCAGCCCATCTGCCGGGGAAAAACTGTTTTTT
NA	TRBV29-1	NA	TRBJ2-7	CSVWDGNEQYF	TGCAGCGTTTGGGACGGGAACGAGCAGTACTTC
NA	TRBV20-1	many	TRBJ1-4	CSARDIQLGEKLFF	TGCAGTGCTAGAGATATACAGCTTGGGGAAAAACTGTTTTTT
NA	TRBV29-1	NA	TRBJ2-3	CSVEGGKGTDTQYF	TGCAGCGTTGAAGGTGGTAAGGGCACAGATACGCAGTATTTT
NA	TRBV5-1	few	TRBJ2-2	CASSLEGPGELFF	TGCGCCAGCAGCTTGGAAGGGCCCGGGGAGCTGTTTTTT
NA	TRBV29-1	few	TRBJ1-2	CTVRDRGAANYGYTF	TGCACCGTCAGGGATAGGGGCGCAGCTAACTATGGCTACACCTTC
NA	TRBV24-1	NA	TRBJ2-5	CATSDPAVGDMETQYF	TGTGCCACCAGTGACCCAGCGGTAGGGGATATGGAGACCCAGTACTTC
TRBD2	TRBV27	NA	TRBJ2-3	CASAGGGGTQYF	TGTGCCAGTGCGGGAGGGGGTGGGACGCAGTATTTT
TRBD1	TRBV27	few	TRBJ2-3	CASSYEGRGTDTQYF	TGTGCCAGCAGTTACGAGGGCAGGGGGACAGATACGCAGTATTTT
NA	TRBV10-3	NA	TRBJ2-3	CAIRGGAGPTDTQYF	TGTGCCATCAGGGGCGGGGCAGGCCCCACAGATACGCAGTATTTT
NA	TRBV7-9	NA	TRBJ1-2	CASSWKDTPQGCTF	TGTGCCAGCAGTTGGAAGGACACCCCACAAGGCTGCACCTTC
NA	TRBV15	few	TRBJ2-3	CATSRGPGETDTQYF	TGTGCCACCAGCAGAGGGCCAGGGGAGACAGATACGCAGTATTTT
NA	TRBV9	many	TRBJ1-4	CASSVRGLDEKLFF	TGTGCCAGCAGCGTAAGGGGGTTGGATGAAAAACTGTTTTTT
NA	TRBV20-1	NA	TRBJ2-7	CSARDLRGAEQYF	TGCAGTGCTAGAGATCTTCGGGGTGCCGAGCAGTACTTC
NA	TRBV29-1	NA	TRBJ1-1	CSVIPGTEAFF	TGCAGCGTTATCCCGGGAACTGAAGCTTTCTTT
NA	TRBV6-1	NA	TRBJ1-4	CASSEALQGSNEKLFF	TGTGCCAGCAGTGAAGCGCTTCAGGGTTCCAATGAAAAACTGTTTTTT
NA	TRBV5-1	NA	TRBJ2-5	CASSSPSLQTQYF	TGCGCCAGCAGCTCGCCATCGTTACAGACCCAGTACTTC
NA	TRBV19	few	TRBJ2-4	CASSMSSSAKNIQYF	TGTGCCAGTAGTATGAGCAGCTCGGCCAAAAACATTCAGTACTTC
NA	TRBV19	NA	TRBJ1-1	CASSTTGPGTEAFF	TGTGCCAGTAGCACGACAGGCCCCGGCACTGAAGCTTTCTTT
TRBD2	TRBV18	few	TRBJ2-7	CASSPKGLAGRPNEQYF	TGTGCCAGCTCACCCAAGGGACTAGCGGGACGGCCTAACGAGCAGTACTTC
TRBD1	TRBV28	NA	TRBJ1-2	CASTEDRGNGYTF	TGTGCCAGCACCGAAGACAGGGGTAATGGCTACACCTTC
TRBD2	TRBV4-2	many	TRBJ2-5	CASSPELAGETQYF	TGTGCCAGCAGCCCAGAACTAGCGGGGGAGACCCAGTACTTC
NA	TRBV4-1	few	TRBJ2-3	CASSQVRTRGDTQYF	TGCGCCAGCAGCCAAGTCCGGACAAGAGGTGATACGCAGTATTTT
TRBD2	TRBV24-1	NA	TRBJ2-1	CATGGGSGRNEQFF	TGTGCCACCGGAGGAGGTAGCGGGAGGAATGAGCAGTTCTTC
NA	TRBV6-1	NA	TRBJ1-6	CASSNTGQLHF	TGTGCCAGCAGCAATACGGGACAACTCCACTTT
NA	TRBV11-2	NA	TRBJ1-5	CASSLGQKLNQPQHF	TGTGCCAGCAGCCTGGGGCAGAAACTCAATCAGCCCCAGCATTTT
NA	TRBV5-1	NA	TRBJ2-2	CASSFTDAPNTGELFF	TGCGCCAGCAGCTTTACAGATGCCCCAAACACCGGGGAGCTGTTTTTT
NA	TRBV28	NA	TRBJ1-5	CASSLGSTHPQHF	TGTGCCAGCAGTCTCGGTAGCACTCACCCCCAGCATTTT
NA	TRBV4-3	few	TRBJ2-1	CASSHGDPKSMEQFF	TGCGCCAGCAGCCACGGAGATCCCAAAAGTATGGAGCAGTTCTTC